This T cell receptor beta chain was retrieved from a study of T cell repertoires in cytomegalovirus infection. Overall study context: Evidence of both CMV infection and a matching HLA type came from public TCR beta signatures.

The study's findings and limits: HLA-C-restricted, CMV-specific TCR beta clonotypes were dominant ex vivo.

The CDR3 has 12 residues. CDR1 and CDR2 from the germline V gene are SNHLY and FYNNEI. V shed 10 bases and J 4 bases; nucleotides not matched to a gene: 0. TCRdb recomputed calls from the reads with MiXCR, one row per CDR3 protein. This table has around 750,000 distinct CDR3 sequences, around a third appearing once. On this clonotype itself: Its target is not known.

J is TRBJ2-1 and V is TRBV2, with 11 bases that match TRBD2. Sequencing used cultured CD8+ T cells from PBMCs, obtained from culture after CMV antigen stimulation. This clonotype originated in a human donor in good health (CMV status not recorded). Some clones in this sample may be carry-over from other donors' samples. The CDR3 region is CATSGGYNEQFF. CDR3 nucleotide sequence: TGTGCCACTAGCGGGGGGTACAATGAGCAGTTCTTC.